This TCR beta chain emerged from a study of blood T cell repertoires in COVID-19. Turning to the study itself: The United States, Italy and Spain supplied acute and convalescent COVID-19 samples.

V was shortened by 0 bases and J by 7 bases, with 9 bases between the two germline ends. CDR3 length: 14 residues. Germline CDR1 is MNHEY and CDR2 is SVGAGI. Profiled with immunoSEQ multiplex PCR; TCRdb holds only in-frame clones, not every one. The sample shows about 85,000 clones, around 85% of them seen only once. The clonotype was recovered from a man in his sixties or seventies with acute or convalescent COVID-19. Sequencing was performed on peripheral blood. The chain recombines TRBV6-5 with TRBJ2-2, with D perhaps matching TRBD2 (6 bases). The DNA for the CDR3 is TGTGCCAGCAGTTACTCGCCCGGGAGCGGGGAGCTGTTTTTT. It encodes CASSYSPGSGELFF.